The sequence of this T cell receptor (beta chain) was determined in a study of blood T cell repertoires in COVID-19. Study as a whole: Specimens from acute and convalescent COVID-19 originated in the United States, Italy and Spain. PBMCs, B-cell-depleted T cells, or T cells provided the cDNA or gDNA that made up the material.

The method was immunoSEQ multiplex PCR; TCRdb's version includes in-frame clones alone and lacks a portion of them. The sample gives about 270,000 clones, roughly 91% of which show up once; about 2.3% is in the top ten. The trim removed 7 bases at V and 2 bases at J, leaving 10 bases unmatched. This CDR3 contains 15 residues. Germline V gene sequence: CDR1 MNHEY, CDR2 SMNVEV (reference sequence). Participant ages covered roughly 18 to 89 years across about 25 US areas. Participant reports of clinical history set cohort assignment. The sequencing sample was made of PBMCs or T cells enriched from blood (not recorded which). The chain uses TRBV27 and TRBJ2-7; TRBD2 agrees at 8 bases. This TCR was sampled from a woman in her 40s with acute COVID-19. The CDR3 reads CASKLGGGGPYEQYF. CDR3 DNA: TGTGCCAGCAAACTCGGGGGCGGGGGGCCCTACGAGCAGTACTTC.